This T cell receptor (beta chain) was profiled in a study of memory CD4+ T cells and cytomegalovirus serostatus. Study context: This sample comes from healthy Belgian adults, about 10 CMV seropositive, about 25 seronegative.

Source study methods: Out-of-frame sequences were removed, leaving roughly 2.1 million distinct TCRbeta sequences. Sequenced by immunoSEQ multiplex PCR; TCRdb stores in-frame clones only, minus some. That table is the source of V, J and clone size, and D and trimming were worked out from the DNA. Of under 50,000 clones detected, approximately 74% appear once; the ten largest clones hold more than 0.95%. Single viable CD3+CD4+CD8-CD45RO+ cells were sorted as the memory CD4+ T cells. The sample holds a few counts of this clone. CDR1 is MNHEY, CDR2 SVGAGI, per germline. V gave up 4 bases and J gave up 4 bases, with 8 bases separating them. This CDR3 is built from 14 residues.

This sequence was found in an adult in good health and CMV-seropositive. This sequence joins TRBV6-5 and TRBJ1-6; D not resolved. The sequencing sample was made of memory CD4+ T cells from blood. CDR3 sequence (DNA): TGTGCCAGCAGTTCCGAGAAATATAATTCACCCCTCCACTTT. Protein: CASSSEKYNSPLHF.